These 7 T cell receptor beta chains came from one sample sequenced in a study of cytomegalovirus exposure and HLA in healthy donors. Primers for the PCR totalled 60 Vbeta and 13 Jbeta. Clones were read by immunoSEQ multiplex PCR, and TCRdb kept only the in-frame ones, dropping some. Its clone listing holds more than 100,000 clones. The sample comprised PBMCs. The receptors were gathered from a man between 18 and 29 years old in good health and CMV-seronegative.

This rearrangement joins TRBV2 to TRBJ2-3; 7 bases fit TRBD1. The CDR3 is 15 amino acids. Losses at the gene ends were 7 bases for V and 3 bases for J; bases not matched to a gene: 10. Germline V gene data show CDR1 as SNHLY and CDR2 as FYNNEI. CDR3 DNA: TGTGCCAGCAAGGCGCAGGGGGTGCGGACAGATACGCAGTATTTT. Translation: CASKAQGVRTDTQYF. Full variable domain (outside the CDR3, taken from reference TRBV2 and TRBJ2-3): EPEVTQTPSHQVTQMGQEVILRCVPISNHLYFYWYRQILGQKVEFLVSFYNNEISEKSEIFDDQFSVERPDGSNFTLKIRSTKLEDSAMYFCASKAQGVRTDTQYFGPGTRLTVL.

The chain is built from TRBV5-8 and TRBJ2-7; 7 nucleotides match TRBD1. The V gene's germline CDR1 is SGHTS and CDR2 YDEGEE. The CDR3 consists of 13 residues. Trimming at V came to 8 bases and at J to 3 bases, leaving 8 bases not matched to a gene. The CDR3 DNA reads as TGTGCCAGTCCGGGACAGAGAGTCTACGAGCAGTACTTC. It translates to CASPGQRVYEQYF.

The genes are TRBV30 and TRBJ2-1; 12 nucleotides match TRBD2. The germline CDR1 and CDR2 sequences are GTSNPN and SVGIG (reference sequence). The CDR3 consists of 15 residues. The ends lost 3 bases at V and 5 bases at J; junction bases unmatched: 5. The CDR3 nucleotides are TGTGCCTGGAGCGAGCTAGCGGGGGGGGACAATGAGCAGTTCTTC. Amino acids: CAWSELAGGDNEQFF.

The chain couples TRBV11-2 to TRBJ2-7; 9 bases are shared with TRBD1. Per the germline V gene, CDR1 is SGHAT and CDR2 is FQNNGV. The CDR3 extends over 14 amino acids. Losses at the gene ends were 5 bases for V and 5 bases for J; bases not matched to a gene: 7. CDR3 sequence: CASSATGTGNEQYF. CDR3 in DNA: TGTGCCAGCAGCGCAACCGGGACAGGGAACGAGCAGTACTTC.

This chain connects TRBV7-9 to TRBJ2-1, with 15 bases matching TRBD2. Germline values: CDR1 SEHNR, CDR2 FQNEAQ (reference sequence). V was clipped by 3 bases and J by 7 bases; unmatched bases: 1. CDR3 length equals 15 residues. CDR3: CASSFGTSGRNEQFF. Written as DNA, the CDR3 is TGTGCCAGCAGCTTCGGGACTAGCGGGAGGAATGAGCAGTTCTTC. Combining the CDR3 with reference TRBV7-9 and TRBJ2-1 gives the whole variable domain DTGVSQNPRHKITKRGQNVTFRCDPISEHNRLYWYRQTLGQGPEFLTYFQNEAQLEKSRLLSDRFSAERPKGSFSTLEIQRTEQGDSAMYLCASSFGTSGRNEQFFGPGTRLTVL.

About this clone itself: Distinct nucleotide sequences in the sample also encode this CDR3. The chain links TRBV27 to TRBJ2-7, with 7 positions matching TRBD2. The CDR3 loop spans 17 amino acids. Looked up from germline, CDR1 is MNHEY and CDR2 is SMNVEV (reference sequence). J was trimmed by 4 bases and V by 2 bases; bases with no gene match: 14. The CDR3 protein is CASSLLGVGQGGYEQYF. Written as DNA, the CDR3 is TGTGCCAGCAGTTTACTGGGGGTCGGGCAGGGAGGGTACGAGCAGTACTTC.

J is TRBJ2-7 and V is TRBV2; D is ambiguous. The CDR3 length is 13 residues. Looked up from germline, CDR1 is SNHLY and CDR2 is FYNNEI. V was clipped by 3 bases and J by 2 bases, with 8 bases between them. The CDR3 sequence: CASSEWAAYEQYF. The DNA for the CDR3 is TGTGCCAGCAGTGAGTGGGCAGCCTACGAGCAGTACTTC.